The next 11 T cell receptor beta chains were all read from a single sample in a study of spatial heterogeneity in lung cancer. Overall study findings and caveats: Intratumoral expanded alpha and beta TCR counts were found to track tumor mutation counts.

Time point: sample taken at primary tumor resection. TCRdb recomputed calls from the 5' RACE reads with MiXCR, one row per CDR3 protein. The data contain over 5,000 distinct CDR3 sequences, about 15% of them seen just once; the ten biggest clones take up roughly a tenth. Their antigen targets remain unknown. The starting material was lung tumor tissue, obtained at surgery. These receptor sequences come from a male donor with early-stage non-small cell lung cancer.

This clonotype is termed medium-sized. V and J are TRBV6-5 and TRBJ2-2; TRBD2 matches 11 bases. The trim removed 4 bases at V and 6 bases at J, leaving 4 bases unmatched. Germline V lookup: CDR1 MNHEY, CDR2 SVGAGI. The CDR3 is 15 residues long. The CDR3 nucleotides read TGTGCCAGCAGTTCCCTAGCGGGAGGCCCCGGGGAGCTGTTTTTT. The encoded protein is CASSSLAGGPGELFF.

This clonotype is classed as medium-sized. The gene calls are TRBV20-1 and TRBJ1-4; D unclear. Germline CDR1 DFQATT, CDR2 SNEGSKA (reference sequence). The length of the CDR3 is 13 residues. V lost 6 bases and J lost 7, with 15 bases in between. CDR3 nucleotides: TGCAGTGCCGCAACGGGCTCGGGTGAAAAACTGTTTTTT. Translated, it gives CSAATGSGEKLFF.

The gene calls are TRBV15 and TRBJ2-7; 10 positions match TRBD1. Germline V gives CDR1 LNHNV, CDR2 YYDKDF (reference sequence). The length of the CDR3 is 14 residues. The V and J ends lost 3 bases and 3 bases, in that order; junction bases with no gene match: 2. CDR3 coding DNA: TGTGCCACCAGCAGGGACAGGGGGAACTACGAGCAGTACTTC. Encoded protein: CATSRDRGNYEQYF.

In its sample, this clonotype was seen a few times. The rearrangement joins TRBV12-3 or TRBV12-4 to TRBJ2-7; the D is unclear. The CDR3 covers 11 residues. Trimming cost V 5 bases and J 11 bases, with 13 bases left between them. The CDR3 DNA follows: TGTGCCAGCAGTAATGTGGATAGGGAGTACTTC. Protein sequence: CASSNVDREYF.

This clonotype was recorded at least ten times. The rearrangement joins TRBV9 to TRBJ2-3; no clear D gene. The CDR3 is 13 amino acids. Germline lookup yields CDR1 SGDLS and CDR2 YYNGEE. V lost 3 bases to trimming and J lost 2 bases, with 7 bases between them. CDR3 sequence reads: CASSAPTTDTQYF. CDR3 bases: TGTGCCAGCAGCGCCCCAACCACAGATACGCAGTATTTT. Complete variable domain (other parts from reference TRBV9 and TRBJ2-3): DSGVTQTPKHLITATGQRVTLRCSPRSGDLSVYWYQQSLDQGLQFLIQYYNGEERAKGNILERFSAQQFPDLHSELNLSSLELGDSALYFCASSAPTTDTQYFGPGTRLTVL.

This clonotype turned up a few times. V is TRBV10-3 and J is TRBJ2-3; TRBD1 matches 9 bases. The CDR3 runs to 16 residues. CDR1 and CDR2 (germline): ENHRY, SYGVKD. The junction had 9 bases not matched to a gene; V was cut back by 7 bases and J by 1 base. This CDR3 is CAITLDRGGGTDTQYF. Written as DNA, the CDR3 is TGTGCCATCACCTTGGACAGGGGCGGAGGCACAGATACGCAGTATTTT.

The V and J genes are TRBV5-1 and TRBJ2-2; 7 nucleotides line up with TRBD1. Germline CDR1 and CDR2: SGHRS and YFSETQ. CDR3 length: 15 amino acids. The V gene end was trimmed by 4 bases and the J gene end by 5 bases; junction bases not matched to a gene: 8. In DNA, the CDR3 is TGCGCCAGCAGCCCCGCCGGGACAGTGACCGGGGAGCTGTTTTTT. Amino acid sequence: CASSPAGTVTGELFF.

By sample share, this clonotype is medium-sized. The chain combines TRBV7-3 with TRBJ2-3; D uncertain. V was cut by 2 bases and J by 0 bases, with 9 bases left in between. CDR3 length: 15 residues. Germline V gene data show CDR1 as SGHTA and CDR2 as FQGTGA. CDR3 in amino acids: CASSLESLSTDTQYF. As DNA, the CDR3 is TGTGCCAGCAGCTTAGAAAGTTTAAGCACAGATACGCAGTATTTT.

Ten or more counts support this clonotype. The CDR3 DNA sequence: TGTGCCAGCAGCGCGACAGGGGGCGGTCAGCCCCAGCATTTT. It encodes CASSATGGGQPQHF. The chain uses TRBV7-9 and TRBJ1-5, with TRBD1 identical over 10 bases. Trimming removed 5 bases from V and 6 bases from J; junction bases left unmatched: 4. The CDR3 is 14 amino acids. In germline, CDR1 is SEHNR, CDR2 FQNEAQ (reference sequence).

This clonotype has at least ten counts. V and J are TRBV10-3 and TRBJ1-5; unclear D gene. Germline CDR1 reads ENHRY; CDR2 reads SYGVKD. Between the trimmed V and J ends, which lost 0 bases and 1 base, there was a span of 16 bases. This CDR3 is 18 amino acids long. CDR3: CAISESVPTAGSNQPQHF. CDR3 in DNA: TGTGCCATCAGTGAGTCGGTCCCAACTGCGGGGAGCAATCAGCCCCAGCATTTT.

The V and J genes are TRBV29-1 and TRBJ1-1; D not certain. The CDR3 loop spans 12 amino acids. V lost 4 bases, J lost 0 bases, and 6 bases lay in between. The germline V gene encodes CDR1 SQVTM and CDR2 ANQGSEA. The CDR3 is CSVVGMNTEAFF. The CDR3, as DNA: TGCAGCGTTGTGGGGATGAACACTGAAGCTTTCTTT.